This T cell receptor beta chain was profiled in a study of CD8 T cells in Susac syndrome. Reverse transcription used roughly 0.45 to 1 ug RNA and random hexamers. An immunoSEQ multiplex PCR amplified TCR beta CDR3 over 54 Vbeta and 13 Jbeta. TCRdb independently ran MiXCR on the immunoSEQ multiplex PCR reads; one entry per CDR3 protein. The sample holds approximately 150,000 distinct CDR3 sequences, roughly 94% seen once. CD8+ and CD4+ T cells circulating in blood were sequenced for TCR beta. Multiple sclerosis controls were treatment-naive patients with stable or active relapsing-remitting disease. In germline, CDR1 is SGDLS, CDR2 YYNGEE. This CDR3 contains 13 residues. V was pared by 1 base and J by 8 bases, with 9 bases between.

The sequence was obtained from a human donor with multiple sclerosis. Sequencing used CD4+ T cells from PBMCs. The gene calls are TRBV9 and TRBJ2-2; D is possibly TRBD1 (6 bases). The CDR3 region is CASSVPGVGELFF. The CDR3 nucleotides are TGTGCCAGCAGCGTACCAGGGGTAGGGGAGCTGTTTTTT.